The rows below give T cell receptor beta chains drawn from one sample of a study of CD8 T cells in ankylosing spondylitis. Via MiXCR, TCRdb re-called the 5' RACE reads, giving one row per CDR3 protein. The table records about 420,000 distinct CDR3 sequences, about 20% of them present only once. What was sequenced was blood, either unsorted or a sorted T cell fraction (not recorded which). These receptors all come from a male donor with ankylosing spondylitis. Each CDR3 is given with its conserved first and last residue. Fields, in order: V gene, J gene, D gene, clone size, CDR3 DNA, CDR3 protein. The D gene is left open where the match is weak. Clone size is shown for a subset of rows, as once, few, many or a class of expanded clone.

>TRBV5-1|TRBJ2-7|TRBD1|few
TGCGCCAGCAGAGTCGGGACAGGGGGCAACGAGCAGTACTTC
CASRVGTGGNEQYF
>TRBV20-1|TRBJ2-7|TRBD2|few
TGCAGTGCTAGAGTTTTGGCTCCGGGACTAGCTGGTAGGAGCTACGAGCAGTACTTC
CSARVLAPGLAGRSYEQYF
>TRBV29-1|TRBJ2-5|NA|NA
TGCAGCGGAGGGTTAGAGACCCAGTACTTC
CSGGLETQYF
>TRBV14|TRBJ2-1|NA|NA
TGTGCCAGCAGTAAGGACTACTACAATGAGCAGTTCTTC
CASSKDYYNEQFF
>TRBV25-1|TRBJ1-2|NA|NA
TGTGCCAGCAGTGACCTCGTTCTAGGCTACACCTTC
CASSDLVLGYTF
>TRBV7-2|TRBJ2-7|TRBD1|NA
TGTGCCAGCAGCTCCGGGACAGGGTACTACGAGCAGTACTTC
CASSSGTGYYEQYF
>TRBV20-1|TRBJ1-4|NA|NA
TGCAGTGCTAGAGTACAGGCTAATGAAAAACTGTTTTTT
CSARVQANEKLFF
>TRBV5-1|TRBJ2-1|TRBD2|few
TGCGCCAGCAGCAGAGCCTTAGCGGGAGGGCCGCCCAATGAGCAGTTCTTC
CASSRALAGGPPNEQFF
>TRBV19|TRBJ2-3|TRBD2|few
TGTGCCAGTAGTACCCCCGGCGGGGGGACCCCCACAGATACGCAGTATTTT
CASSTPGGGTPTDTQYF
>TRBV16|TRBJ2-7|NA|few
TGTGCCAGCAGCCAGGGACATTTCTACGAGCAGTACTTC
CASSQGHFYEQYF
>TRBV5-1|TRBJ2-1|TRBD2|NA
TGCGCCAGCACCCTGGGGGGGACCGAATTCAATGAGCAGTTCTTC
CASTLGGTEFNEQFF
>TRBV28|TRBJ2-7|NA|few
TGTGCCAGCAGCCCTCCTCGTGCGGGACAGCTGTACTTC
CASSPPRAGQLYF
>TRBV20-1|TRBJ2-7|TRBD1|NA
TGCAGTGCGTTGGGACAGGGGCTCAACGAGCAGTACTTC
CSALGQGLNEQYF
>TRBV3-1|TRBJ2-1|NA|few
TGTGCCAGCAGCCAAGATGATGTGGGAGTTAGCAATGAGCAGTTCTTC
CASSQDDVGVSNEQFF
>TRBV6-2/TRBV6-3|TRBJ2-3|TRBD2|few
TGTGCCAGCAGTTATCCCGGGACTAGCGGTCGCACAGATACGCAGTATTTT
CASSYPGTSGRTDTQYF
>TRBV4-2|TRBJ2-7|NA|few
TGTGCCAGCAGCCAAGACAGTGGTCCGTCTTCGTGGAAGCAGTACTTC
CASSQDSGPSSWKQYF
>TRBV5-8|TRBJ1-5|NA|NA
TGTGCCATCAGCTTTCGCCTGGAGCAGCCCCAGCATTTT
CAISFRLEQPQHF
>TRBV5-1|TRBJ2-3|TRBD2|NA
TGCGCCAGCAGCGTTGGGACTAGCGGGAGTTCAGATACGCAGTATTTT
CASSVGTSGSSDTQYF
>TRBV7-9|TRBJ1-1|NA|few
TGTGCCAGCAGCTTAGGCATGAGAGACACTGAAGCTTTCTTT
CASSLGMRDTEAFF
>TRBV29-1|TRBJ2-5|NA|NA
TGCAGCGTAGGAGGGCCAGAGACCCAGTACTTC
CSVGGPETQYF
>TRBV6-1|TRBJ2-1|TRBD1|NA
TGTGCCAGCAGTAGAAGACAGGGTAGGTCGAATGAGCAGTTCTTC
CASSRRQGRSNEQFF
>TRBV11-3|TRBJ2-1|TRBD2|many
TGTGCCAGCAGCCCGGGACTAGCGGGTAGATACAATGAGCAGTTCTTC
CASSPGLAGRYNEQFF
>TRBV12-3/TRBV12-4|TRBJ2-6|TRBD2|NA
TGTGCCAGCAGGACCTTGGGGAGGGCGGGGGCCAACGTCCTGACTTTC
CASRTLGRAGANVLTF
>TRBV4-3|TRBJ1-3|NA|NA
TGCGCCAGCAGCCCTGCGGACGGTAGCTCTGGAAACACCATATATTTT
CASSPADGSSGNTIYF
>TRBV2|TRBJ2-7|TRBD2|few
TGTGCCAGCAGTTCTCGCGGGAGTACTACCTACGAGCAGTACTTC
CASSSRGSTTYEQYF